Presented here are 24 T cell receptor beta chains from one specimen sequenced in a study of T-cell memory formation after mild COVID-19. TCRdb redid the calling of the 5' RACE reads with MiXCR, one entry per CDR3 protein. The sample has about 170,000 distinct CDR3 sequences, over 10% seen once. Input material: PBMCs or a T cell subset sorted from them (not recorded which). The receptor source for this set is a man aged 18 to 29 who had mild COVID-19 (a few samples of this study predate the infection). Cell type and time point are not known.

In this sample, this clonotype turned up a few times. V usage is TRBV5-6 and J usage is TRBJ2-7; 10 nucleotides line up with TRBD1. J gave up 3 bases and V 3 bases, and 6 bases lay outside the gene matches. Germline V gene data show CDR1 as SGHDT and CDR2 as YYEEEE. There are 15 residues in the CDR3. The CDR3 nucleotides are TGTGCCAGCAGCTCCCCCGGGACAGGGGTCTACGAGCAGTACTTC. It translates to CASSSPGTGVYEQYF. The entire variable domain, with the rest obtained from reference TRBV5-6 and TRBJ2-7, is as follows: DAGVTQSPTHLIKTRGQQVTLRCSPKSGHDTVSWYQQALGQGPQFIFQYYEEEERQRGNFPDRFSGHQFPNYSSELNVNALLLGDSALYLCASSSPGTGVYEQYFGPGTRLTVT.

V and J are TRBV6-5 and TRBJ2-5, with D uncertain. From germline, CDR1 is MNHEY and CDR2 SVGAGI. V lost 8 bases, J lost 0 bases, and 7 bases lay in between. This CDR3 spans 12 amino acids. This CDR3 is CASRGDQETQYF. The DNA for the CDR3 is TGTGCCAGCCGTGGAGACCAAGAGACCCAGTACTTC.

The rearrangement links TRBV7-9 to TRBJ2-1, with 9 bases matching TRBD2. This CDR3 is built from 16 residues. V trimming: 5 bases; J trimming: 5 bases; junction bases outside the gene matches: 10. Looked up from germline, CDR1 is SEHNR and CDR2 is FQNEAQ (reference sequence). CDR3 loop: CASSLRTSELHNEQFF. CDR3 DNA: TGTGCCAGCAGCCTTCGGACTAGCGAACTCCACAATGAGCAGTTCTTC.

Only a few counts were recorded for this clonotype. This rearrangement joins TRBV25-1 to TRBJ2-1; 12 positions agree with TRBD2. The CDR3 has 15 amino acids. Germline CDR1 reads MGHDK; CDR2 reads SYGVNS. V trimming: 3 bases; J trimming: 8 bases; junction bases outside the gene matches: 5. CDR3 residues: CASSDTSGGFDEQFF. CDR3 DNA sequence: TGTGCCAGCAGTGATACTAGCGGGGGGTTCGATGAGCAGTTCTTC.

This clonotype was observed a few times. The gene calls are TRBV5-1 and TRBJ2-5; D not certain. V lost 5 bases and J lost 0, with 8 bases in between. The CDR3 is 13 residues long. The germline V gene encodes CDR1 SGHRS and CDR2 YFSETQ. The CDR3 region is CASSGVDQETQYF. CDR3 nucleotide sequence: TGCGCCAGCAGTGGAGTAGACCAAGAGACCCAGTACTTC. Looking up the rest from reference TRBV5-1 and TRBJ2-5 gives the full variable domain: KAGVTQTPRYLIKTRGQQVTLSCSPISGHRSVSWYQQTPGQGLQFLFEYFSETQRNKGNFPGRFSGRQFSNSRSEMNVSTLELGDSALYLCASSGVDQETQYFGPGTRLLVL.

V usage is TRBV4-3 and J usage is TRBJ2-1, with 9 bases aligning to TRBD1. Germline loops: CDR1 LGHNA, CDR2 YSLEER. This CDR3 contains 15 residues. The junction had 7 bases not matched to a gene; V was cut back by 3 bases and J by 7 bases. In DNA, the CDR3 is TGCGCCAGCAGCCAGACAGGGGGAGTGGGAAATGAGCAGTTCTTC. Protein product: CASSQTGGVGNEQFF.

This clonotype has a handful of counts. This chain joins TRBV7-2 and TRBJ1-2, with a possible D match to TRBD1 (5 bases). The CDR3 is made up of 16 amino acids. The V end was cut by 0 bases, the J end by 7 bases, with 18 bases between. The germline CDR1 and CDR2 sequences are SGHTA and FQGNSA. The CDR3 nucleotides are TGTGCCAGCAGCTTAGCGCCAGGGTGGATGGCGGTTGGCTACACCTTC. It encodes CASSLAPGWMAVGYTF. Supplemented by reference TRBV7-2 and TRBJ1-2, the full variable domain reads GAGVSQSPSNKVTEKGKDVELRCDPISGHTALYWYRQSLGQGLEFLIYFQGNSAPDKSGLPSDRFSAERTGGSVSTLTIQRTQQEDSAVYLCASSLAPGWMAVGYTFGSGTRLTVV.

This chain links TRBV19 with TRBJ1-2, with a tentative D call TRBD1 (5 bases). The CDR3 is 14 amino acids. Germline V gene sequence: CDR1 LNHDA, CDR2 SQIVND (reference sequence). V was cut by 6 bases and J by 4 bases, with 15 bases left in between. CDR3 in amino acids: CASRRPGLSYGYTF. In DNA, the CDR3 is TGTGCCAGTAGAAGACCGGGACTTAGCTATGGCTACACCTTC.

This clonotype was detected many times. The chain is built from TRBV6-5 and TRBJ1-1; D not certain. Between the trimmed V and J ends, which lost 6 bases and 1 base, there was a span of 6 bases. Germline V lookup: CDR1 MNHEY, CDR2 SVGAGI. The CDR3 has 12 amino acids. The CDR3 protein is CASRRENTEAFF. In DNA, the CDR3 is TGTGCCAGCAGGAGGGAGAACACTGAAGCTTTCTTT.

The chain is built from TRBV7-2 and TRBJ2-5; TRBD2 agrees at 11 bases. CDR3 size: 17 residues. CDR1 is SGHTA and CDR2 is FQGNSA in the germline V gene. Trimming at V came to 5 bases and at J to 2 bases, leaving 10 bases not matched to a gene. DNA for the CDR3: TGTGCCAGCAGCACAGGGACTAGCGGAACCTCGCAAGAGACCCAGTACTTC. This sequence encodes CASSTGTSGTSQETQYF.

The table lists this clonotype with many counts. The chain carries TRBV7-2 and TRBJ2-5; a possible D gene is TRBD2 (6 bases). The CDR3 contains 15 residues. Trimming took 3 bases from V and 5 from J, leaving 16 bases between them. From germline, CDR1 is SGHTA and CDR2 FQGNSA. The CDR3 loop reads CASSLMGGERETQYF. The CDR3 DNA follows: TGTGCCAGCAGCTTGATGGGCGGGGAGAGGGAGACCCAGTACTTC.

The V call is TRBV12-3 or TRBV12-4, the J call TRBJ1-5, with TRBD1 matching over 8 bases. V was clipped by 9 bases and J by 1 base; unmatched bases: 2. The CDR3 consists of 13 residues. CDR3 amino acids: CASNRGSNQPQHF. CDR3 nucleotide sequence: TGTGCCAGTAACAGGGGGAGCAATCAGCCCCAGCATTTT.

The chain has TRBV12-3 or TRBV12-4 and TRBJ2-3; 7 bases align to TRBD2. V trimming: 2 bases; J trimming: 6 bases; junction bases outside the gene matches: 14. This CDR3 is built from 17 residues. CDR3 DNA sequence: TGTGCCAGCAGTTTAATTCGGACCGGGGGGTCCCGGGATACGCAGTATTTT. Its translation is CASSLIRTGGSRDTQYF.

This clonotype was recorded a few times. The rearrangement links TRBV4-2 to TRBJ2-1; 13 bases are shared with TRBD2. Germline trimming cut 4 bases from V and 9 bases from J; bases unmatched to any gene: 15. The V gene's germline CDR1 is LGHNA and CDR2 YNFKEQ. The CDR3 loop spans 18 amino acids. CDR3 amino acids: CASSRDRGPGLAGIEQFF. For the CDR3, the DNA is TGTGCCAGCAGCCGCGATCGGGGACCGGGACTAGCGGGGATTGAGCAGTTCTTC.

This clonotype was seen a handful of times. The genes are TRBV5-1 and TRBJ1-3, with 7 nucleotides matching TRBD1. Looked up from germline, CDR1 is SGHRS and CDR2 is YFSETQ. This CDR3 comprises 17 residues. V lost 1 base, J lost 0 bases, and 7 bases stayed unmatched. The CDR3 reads CASSLTGDRTSGNTIYF. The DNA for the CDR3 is TGCGCCAGCAGCTTGACCGGGGACAGAACCTCTGGAAACACCATATATTTT.

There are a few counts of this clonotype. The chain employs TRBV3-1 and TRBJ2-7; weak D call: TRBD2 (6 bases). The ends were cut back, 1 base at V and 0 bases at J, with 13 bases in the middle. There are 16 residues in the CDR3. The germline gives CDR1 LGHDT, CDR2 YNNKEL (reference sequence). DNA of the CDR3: TGTGCCAGCAGCCAAGTCCGACTAGGGAGCTCCTACGAGCAGTACTTC. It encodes CASSQVRLGSSYEQYF.

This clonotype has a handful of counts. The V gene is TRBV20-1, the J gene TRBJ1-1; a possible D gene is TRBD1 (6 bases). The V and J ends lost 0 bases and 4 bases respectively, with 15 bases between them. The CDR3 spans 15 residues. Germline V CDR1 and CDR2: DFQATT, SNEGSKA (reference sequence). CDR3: CSARDRGRGLTEAFF. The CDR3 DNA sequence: TGCAGTGCTAGAGATAGGGGCAGGGGTCTCACTGAAGCTTTCTTT.

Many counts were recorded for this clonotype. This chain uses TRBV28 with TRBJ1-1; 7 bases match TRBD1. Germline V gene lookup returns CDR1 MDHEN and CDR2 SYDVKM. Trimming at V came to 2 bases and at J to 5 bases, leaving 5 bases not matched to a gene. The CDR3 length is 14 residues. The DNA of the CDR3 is TGTGCCAGCAGTTTACGACAGGGTTGGACTGAAGCTTTCTTT. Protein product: CASSLRQGWTEAFF.

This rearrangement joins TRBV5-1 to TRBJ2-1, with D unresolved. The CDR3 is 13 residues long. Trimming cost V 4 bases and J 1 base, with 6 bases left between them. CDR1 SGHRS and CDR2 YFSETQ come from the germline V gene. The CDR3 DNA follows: TGCGCCAGCAGCACCGGATCCTACAATGAGCAGTTCTTC. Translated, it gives CASSTGSYNEQFF.

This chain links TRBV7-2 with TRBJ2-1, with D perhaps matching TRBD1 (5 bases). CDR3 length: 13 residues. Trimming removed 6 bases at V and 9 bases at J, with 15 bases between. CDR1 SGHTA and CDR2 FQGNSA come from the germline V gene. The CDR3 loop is CASSRKGESEQFF. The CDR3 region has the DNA TGTGCCAGCAGTCGAAAAGGGGAATCTGAGCAGTTCTTC.

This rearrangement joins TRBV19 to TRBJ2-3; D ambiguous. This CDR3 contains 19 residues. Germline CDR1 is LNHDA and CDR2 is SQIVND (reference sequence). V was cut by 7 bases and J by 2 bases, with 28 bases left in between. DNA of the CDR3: TGTGCCAGTACGCCCCTCAGCTATTCCTCGGAGCGACTCACAGATACGCAGTATTTT. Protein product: CASTPLSYSSERLTDTQYF.

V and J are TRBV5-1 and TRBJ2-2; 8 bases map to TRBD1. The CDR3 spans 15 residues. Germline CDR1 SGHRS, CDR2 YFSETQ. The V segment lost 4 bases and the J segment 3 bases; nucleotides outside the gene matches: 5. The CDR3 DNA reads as TGCGCCAGCAGCCCTAGACAGGGGTACACCGGGGAGCTGTTTTTT. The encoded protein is CASSPRQGYTGELFF.

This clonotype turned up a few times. CDR3 amino acids: CASSLNTNTEAFF. In DNA form, the CDR3 reads TGTGCCAGCAGCTTAAACACTAACACTGAAGCTTTCTTT. The chain uses TRBV7-9 and TRBJ1-1; D remains ambiguous. The CDR3 is made up of 13 amino acids. V was pared by 2 bases and J by 2 bases, with 6 bases between. CDR1 SEHNR and CDR2 FQNEAQ come from the germline V gene (reference sequence).

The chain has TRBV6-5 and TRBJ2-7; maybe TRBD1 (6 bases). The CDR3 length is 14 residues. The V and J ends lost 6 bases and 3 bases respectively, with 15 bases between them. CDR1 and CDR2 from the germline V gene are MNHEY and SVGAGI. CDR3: CASSPGQANYEQYF. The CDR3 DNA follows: TGTGCCAGCAGCCCGGGACAAGCTAACTACGAGCAGTACTTC.